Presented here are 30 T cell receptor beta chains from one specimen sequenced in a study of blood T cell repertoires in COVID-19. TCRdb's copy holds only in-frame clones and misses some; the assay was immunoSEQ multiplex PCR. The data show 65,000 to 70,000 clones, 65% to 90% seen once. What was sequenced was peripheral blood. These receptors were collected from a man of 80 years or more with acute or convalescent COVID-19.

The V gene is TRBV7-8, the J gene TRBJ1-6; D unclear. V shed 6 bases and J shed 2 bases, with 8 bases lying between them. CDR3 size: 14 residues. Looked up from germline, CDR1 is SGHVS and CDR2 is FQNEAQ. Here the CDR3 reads CASRAGAYNSPLHF. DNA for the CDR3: TGTGCCAGCAGAGCCGGGGCCTATAATTCACCCCTCCACTTT.

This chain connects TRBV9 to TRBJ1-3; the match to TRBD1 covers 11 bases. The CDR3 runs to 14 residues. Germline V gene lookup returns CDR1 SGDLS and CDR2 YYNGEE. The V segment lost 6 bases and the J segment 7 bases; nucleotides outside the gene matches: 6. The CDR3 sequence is CASNGQGAWNTIYF. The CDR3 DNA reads TGTGCCAGCAATGGACAGGGGGCCTGGAACACCATATATTTT.

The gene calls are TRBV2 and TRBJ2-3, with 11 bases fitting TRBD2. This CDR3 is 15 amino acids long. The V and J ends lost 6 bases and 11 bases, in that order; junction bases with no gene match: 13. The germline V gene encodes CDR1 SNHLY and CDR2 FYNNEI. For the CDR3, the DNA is TGTGCCAGCAGGACTTCTAGCGGGAGGATAGGAGTGCAGTATTTT. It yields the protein CASRTSSGRIGVQYF.

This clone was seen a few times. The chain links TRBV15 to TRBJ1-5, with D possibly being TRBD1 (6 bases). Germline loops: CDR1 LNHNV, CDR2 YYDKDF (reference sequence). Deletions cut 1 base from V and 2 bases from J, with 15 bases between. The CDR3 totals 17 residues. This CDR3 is CATSRGGEGVRNQPQHF. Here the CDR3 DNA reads TGTGCCACCAGCAGAGGCGGCGAGGGGGTTCGCAATCAGCCCCAGCATTTT.

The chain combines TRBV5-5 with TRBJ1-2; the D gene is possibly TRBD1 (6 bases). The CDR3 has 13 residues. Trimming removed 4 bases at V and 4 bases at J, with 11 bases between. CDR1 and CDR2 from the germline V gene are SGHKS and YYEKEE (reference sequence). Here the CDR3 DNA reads TGTGCCAGCAGCCCGGGGGGCTCCTATGGCTACACCTTC. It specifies CASSPGGSYGYTF.

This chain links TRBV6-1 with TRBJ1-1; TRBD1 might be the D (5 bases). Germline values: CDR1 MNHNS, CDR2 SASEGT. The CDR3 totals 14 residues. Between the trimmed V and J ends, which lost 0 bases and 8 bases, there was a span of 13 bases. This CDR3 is CASSEAPGLGEAFF. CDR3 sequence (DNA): TGTGCCAGCAGTGAAGCTCCGGGACTGGGAGAAGCTTTCTTT.

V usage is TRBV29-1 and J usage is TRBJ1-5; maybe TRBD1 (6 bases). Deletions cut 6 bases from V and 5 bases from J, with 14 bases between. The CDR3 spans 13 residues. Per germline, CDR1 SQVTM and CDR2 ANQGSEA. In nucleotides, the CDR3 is TGCAGCGTAGCACAGGGATCGGATCAGCCCCAGCATTTT. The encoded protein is CSVAQGSDQPQHF. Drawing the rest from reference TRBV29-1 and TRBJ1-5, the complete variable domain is SAVISQKPSRDICQRGTSLTIQCQVDSQVTMMFWYRQQPGQSLTLIATANQGSEATYESGFVIDKFPISRPNLTFSTLTVSNMSPEDSSIYLCSVAQGSDQPQHFGDGTRLSIL.

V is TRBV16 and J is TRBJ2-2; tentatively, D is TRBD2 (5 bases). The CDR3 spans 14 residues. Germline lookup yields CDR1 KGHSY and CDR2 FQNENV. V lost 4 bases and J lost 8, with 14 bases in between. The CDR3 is CASSRNTGKGELFF. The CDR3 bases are TGTGCCAGCAGCCGAAATACCGGGAAGGGGGAGCTGTTTTTT.

The CDR3 nucleotides are TGCGCCAGCAGCCAAGATCGGGCTAGCCGGTACAATGAGCAGTTCTTC. Translated, it gives CASSQDRASRYNEQFF. The chain carries TRBV4-3 and TRBJ2-1, with D possibly matching TRBD2 (5 bases). Between the trimmed V and J ends, which lost 0 bases and 4 bases, there was a span of 13 bases. The CDR3 is made up of 16 amino acids. Germline CDR1 is LGHNA and CDR2 is YSLEER.

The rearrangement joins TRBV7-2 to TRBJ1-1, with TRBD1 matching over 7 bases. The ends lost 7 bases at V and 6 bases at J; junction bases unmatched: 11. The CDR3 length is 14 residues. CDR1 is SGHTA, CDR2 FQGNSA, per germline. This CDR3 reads CASINTYRGPEAFF. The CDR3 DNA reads TGTGCCAGCATCAACACCTATAGGGGGCCTGAAGCTTTCTTT.

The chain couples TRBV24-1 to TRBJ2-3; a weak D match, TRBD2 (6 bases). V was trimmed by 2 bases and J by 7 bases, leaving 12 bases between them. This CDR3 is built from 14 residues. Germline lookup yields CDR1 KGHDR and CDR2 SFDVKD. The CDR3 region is CATSDSHSGNTQYF. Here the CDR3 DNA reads TGTGCCACCAGTGATTCACATAGCGGTAATACGCAGTATTTT.

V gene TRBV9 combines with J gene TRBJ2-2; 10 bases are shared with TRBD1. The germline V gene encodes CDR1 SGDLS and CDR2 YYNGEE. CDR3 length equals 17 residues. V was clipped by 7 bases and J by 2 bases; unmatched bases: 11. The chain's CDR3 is CASRETTTGGNTGELFF. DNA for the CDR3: TGTGCCAGCCGCGAGACAACGACAGGGGGCAACACCGGGGAGCTGTTTTTT.

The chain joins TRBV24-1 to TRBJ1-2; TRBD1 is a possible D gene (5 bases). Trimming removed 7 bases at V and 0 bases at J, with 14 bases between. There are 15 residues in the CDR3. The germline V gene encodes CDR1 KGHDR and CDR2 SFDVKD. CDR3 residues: CATSATEPSNYGYTF. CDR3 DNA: TGTGCCACCAGCGCGACAGAACCGTCTAACTATGGCTACACCTTC.

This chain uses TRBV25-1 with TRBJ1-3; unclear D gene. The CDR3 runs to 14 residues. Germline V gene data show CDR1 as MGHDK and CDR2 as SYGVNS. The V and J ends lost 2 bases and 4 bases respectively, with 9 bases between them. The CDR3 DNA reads TGTGCCAGCAGTGAAGCAGGATCCGGAAACACCATATATTTT. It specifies CASSEAGSGNTIYF.

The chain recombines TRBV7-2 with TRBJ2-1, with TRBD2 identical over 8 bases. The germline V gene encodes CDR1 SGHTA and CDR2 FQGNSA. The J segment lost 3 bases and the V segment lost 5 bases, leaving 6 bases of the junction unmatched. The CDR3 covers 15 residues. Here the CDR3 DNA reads TGTGCCAGCAGCCCGCCGGGGGGGGGCTACAATGAGCAGTTCTTC. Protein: CASSPPGGGYNEQFF.

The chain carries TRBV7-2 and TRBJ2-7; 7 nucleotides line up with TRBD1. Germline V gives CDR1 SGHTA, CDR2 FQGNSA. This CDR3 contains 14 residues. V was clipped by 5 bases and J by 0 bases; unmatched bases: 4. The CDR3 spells CASSQGVISYEQYF. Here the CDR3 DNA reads TGTGCCAGCAGCCAGGGGGTTATCTCCTACGAGCAGTACTTC.

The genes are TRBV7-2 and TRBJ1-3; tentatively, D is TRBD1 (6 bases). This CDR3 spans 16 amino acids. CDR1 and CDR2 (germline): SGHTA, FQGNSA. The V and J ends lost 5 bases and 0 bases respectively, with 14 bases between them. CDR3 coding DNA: TGTGCCAGCAGCGTACAGGGTGCCCACTCTGGAAACACCATATATTTT. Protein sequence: CASSVQGAHSGNTIYF.

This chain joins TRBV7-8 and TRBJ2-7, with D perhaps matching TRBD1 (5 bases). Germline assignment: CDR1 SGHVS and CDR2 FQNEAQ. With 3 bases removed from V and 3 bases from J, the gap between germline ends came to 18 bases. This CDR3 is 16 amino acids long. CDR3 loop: CASSFDGQGRGYEQYF. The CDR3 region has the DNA TGTGCCAGCAGCTTCGACGGGCAGGGTAGGGGCTACGAGCAGTACTTC.

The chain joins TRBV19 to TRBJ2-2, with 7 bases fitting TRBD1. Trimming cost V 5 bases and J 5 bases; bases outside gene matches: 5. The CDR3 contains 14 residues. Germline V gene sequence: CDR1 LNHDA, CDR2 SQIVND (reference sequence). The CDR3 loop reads CASSLTGETGELFF. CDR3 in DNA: TGTGCCAGTAGTTTAACAGGGGAGACCGGGGAGCTGTTTTTT.

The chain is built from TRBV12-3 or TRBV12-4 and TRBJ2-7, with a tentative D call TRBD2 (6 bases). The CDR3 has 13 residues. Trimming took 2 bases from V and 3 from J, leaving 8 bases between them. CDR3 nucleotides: TGTGCCAGCAGTTTACGGGGGTACTACGAGCAGTACTTC. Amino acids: CASSLRGYYEQYF.

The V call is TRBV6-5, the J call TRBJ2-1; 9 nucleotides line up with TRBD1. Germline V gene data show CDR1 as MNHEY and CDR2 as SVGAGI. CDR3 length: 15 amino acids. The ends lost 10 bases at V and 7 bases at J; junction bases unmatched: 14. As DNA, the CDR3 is TGTGCCACCCATAACAGGGGGCTGGGGAATAATGAGCAGTTCTTC. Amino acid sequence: CATHNRGLGNNEQFF.

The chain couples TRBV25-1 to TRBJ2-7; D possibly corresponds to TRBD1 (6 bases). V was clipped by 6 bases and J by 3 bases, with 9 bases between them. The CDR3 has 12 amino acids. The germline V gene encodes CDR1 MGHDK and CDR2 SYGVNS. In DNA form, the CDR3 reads TGTGCCAGCAGGGACAGAAACTACGAGCAGTACTTC. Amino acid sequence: CASRDRNYEQYF.

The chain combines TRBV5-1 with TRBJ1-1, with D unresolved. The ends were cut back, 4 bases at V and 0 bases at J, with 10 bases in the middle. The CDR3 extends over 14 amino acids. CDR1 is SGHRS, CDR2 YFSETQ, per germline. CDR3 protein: CASSTSGMNTEAFF. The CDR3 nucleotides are TGCGCCAGCAGCACGTCGGGGATGAACACTGAAGCTTTCTTT. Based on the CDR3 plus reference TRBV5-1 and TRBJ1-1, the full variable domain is KAGVTQTPRYLIKTRGQQVTLSCSPISGHRSVSWYQQTPGQGLQFLFEYFSETQRNKGNFPGRFSGRQFSNSRSEMNVSTLELGDSALYLCASSTSGMNTEAFFGQGTRLTVV.

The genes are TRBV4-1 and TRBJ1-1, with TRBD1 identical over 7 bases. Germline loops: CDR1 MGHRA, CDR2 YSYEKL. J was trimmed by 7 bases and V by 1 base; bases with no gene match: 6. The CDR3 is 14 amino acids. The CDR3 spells CASSQVDRVGEAFF. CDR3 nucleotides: TGCGCCAGCAGCCAAGTTGACAGGGTGGGTGAAGCTTTCTTT.

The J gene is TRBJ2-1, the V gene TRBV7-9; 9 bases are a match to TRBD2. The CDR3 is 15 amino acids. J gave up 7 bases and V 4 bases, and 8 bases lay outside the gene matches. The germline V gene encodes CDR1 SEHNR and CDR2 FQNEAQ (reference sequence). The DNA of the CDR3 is TGTGCCAGCAGCTCGAACCGTCTAGCGGGAAATGAGCAGTTCTTC. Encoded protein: CASSSNRLAGNEQFF. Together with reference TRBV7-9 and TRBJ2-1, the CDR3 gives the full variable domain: DTGVSQNPRHKITKRGQNVTFRCDPISEHNRLYWYRQTLGQGPEFLTYFQNEAQLEKSRLLSDRFSAERPKGSFSTLEIQRTEQGDSAMYLCASSSNRLAGNEQFFGPGTRLTVL.

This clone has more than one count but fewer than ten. The CDR3 DNA sequence: TGTGCCTGGAGGGAGAAAATCCCCGGGACAGGCAATCAGCCCCAGCATTTT. Its protein product is CAWREKIPGTGNQPQHF. The gene calls are TRBV30 and TRBJ1-5; TRBD1 matches 7 bases. CDR1 and CDR2 (germline): GTSNPN, SVGIG (reference sequence). The J segment lost 2 bases and the V segment lost 3 bases, leaving 13 bases of the junction unmatched. CDR3 length: 17 amino acids. The whole variable domain, filled in from reference TRBV30 and TRBJ1-5, reads SQTIHQWPATLVQPVGSPLSLECTVEGTSNPNLYWYRQAAGRGLQLLFYSVGIGQISSEVPQNLSASRPQDRQFILSSKKLLLSDSGFYLCAWREKIPGTGNQPQHFGDGTRLSIL.

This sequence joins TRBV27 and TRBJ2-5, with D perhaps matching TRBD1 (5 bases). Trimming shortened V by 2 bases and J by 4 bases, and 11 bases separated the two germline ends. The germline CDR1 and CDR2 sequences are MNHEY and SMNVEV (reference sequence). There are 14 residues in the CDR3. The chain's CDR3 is CASSLLDSPETQYF. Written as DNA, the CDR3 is TGTGCCAGCAGTTTACTCGACAGTCCAGAGACCCAGTACTTC.

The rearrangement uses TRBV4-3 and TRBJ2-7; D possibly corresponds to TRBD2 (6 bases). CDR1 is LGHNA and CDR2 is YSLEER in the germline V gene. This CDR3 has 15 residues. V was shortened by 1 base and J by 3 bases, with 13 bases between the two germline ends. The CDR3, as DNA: TGCGCCAGCAGCCAAGGACTAGAGCCTTTCTACGAGCAGTACTTC. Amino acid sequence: CASSQGLEPFYEQYF.

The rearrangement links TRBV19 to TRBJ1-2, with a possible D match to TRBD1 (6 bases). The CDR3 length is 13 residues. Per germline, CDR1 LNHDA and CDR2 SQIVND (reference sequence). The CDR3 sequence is CASTAGTGYGYTF. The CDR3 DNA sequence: TGTGCATCGACGGCGGGTACAGGGTATGGCTACACCTTC.

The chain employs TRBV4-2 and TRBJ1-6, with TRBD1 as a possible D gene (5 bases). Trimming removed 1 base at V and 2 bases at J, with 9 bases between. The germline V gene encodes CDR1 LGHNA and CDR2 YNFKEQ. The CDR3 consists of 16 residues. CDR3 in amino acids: CASSQVTGAYNSPLHF. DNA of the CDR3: TGTGCCAGCAGCCAAGTGACGGGGGCCTATAATTCACCCCTCCACTTT.